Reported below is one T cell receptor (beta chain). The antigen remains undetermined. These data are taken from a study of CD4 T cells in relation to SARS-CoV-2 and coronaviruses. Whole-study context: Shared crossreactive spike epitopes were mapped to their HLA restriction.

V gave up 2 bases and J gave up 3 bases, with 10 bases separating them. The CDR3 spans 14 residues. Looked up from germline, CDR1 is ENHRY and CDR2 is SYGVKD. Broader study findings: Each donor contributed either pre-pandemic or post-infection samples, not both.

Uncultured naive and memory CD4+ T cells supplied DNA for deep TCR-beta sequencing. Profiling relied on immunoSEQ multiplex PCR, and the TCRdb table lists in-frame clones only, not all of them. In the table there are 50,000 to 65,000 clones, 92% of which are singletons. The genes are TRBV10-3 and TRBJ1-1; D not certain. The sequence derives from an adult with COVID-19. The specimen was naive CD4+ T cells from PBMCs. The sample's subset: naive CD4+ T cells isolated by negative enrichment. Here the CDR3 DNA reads TGTGCCATCAGTGAGAGCGACGGGTACACTGAAGCTTTCTTT. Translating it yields CAISESDGYTEAFF.